This is a list of T cell receptor beta chains from one sample in a study of cytomegalovirus exposure and HLA in healthy donors. This table comes from immunoSEQ multiplex PCR, and its TCRdb copy is limited to in-frame clones, with some not included. The table shows about 200,000 clones, with 75% to 85% occurring only once. The sequenced sample consisted of PBMCs. The receptors derive from a young woman in good health and CMV-seropositive. Each CDR3 is given with its conserved first and last residue. The D gene is left open where the match is weak. Clone size is stated in some rows and not others, as once, few, many or a class when expanded.

D: -
size: -
J: TRBJ1-5
V: TRBV7-2
DNA: TGTGCCAGCAGCTTAGCTTCAGGGCTTTATCAGCCCCAGCATTTT
CDR3: CASSLASGLYQPQHF

D: -
size: -
J: TRBJ2-5
V: TRBV29-1
DNA: TGCAGCACCCGCTTCGCGGAGGGGGAGACCCAGTACTTC
CDR3: CSTRFAEGETQYF

D: -
size: -
J: TRBJ2-7
V: TRBV18
DNA: TGTGCCAGCTCTCCTGCAACAGGTAACTACGAGCAGTACTTC
CDR3: CASSPATGNYEQYF

D: -
size: -
J: TRBJ1-1
V: TRBV5-4
DNA: TGTGCCAGCAGAACACAGGGCCCGAACACTGAAGCTTTCTTT
CDR3: CASRTQGPNTEAFF

D: -
size: -
J: TRBJ1-5
V: TRBV2
DNA: TGTGCCAGCAGTGGAGGCGGGGTGCGGTCCTCTGGCAATCAGCCCCAGCATTTT
CDR3: CASSGGGVRSSGNQPQHF

D: TRBD2
size: -
J: TRBJ2-7
V: TRBV29-1
DNA: TGCAGCGTTGGGGAGGGTTCCTACGAGCAGTACTTC
CDR3: CSVGEGSYEQYF

D: -
size: -
J: TRBJ2-7
V: TRBV29-1
DNA: TGCAGCGCTCAGAATGAGGACTCCTACTACGAGCAGTACTTC
CDR3: CSAQNEDSYYEQYF

D: -
size: -
J: TRBJ1-1
V: TRBV7-8
DNA: TGTGCCAGCAGGCCGACAGGGAACACTGAAGCTTTCTTT
CDR3: CASRPTGNTEAFF

D: TRBD2
size: -
J: TRBJ2-7
V: TRBV5-1
DNA: TGCGCCAGCAGCACTAGCGGGTCTTCCTACGAGCAGTACTTC
CDR3: CASSTSGSSYEQYF

D: -
size: -
J: TRBJ2-1
V: TRBV27
DNA: TGTGCCAGCAGTTTACTAGCGCTAAGCTCCTACAATGAGCAGTTCTTC
CDR3: CASSLLALSSYNEQFF

D: -
size: few
J: TRBJ1-4
V: TRBV9
DNA: TGTGCCAGCCTCGATGAAAAACTGTTTTTT
CDR3: CASLDEKLFF

D: TRBD1
size: -
J: TRBJ2-1
V: TRBV10-3
DNA: TGTGCCATCGGAGGCCCGGACAGGGGCTTGGATGAGCAGTTCTTC
CDR3: CAIGGPDRGLDEQFF

D: TRBD1
size: -
J: TRBJ1-2
V: TRBV7-9
DNA: TGTGCCAGCAGCATATCGGGACAGGGTGATGGCTACACCTTC
CDR3: CASSISGQGDGYTF

D: TRBD1
size: -
J: TRBJ2-7
V: TRBV6-5
DNA: TGTGCCAGCAGTACCACAAGGGCAGGGGGCCACGAGCAGTACTTC
CDR3: CASSTTRAGGHEQYF

D: TRBD1
size: once
J: TRBJ2-7
V: TRBV29-1
DNA: TGCAGCGTGCCCGGGACAGGGCGGTACGAGCAGTACTTC
CDR3: CSVPGTGRYEQYF

D: -
size: -
J: TRBJ1-3
V: TRBV5-1
DNA: TGCGCCAGCAGCTTGACGGGGGGTGAAGGAAACACCATATATTTT
CDR3: CASSLTGGEGNTIYF

D: TRBD1
size: -
J: TRBJ1-4
V: TRBV5-1
DNA: TGCGCCAGCACCCTTGATGATATAGGGACAGGGGAAAAACTGTTTTTT
CDR3: CASTLDDIGTGEKLFF

D: -
size: -
J: TRBJ1-5
V: TRBV6-1
DNA: TGTGCCAGCAGTGAAGGGCTGGGGGCTGGTCAGCCCCAGCATTTT
CDR3: CASSEGLGAGQPQHF

D: -
size: -
J: TRBJ2-3
V: TRBV28
DNA: TGTGCCAGCAGTGACCAGGGGTTTAGCACAGATACGCAGTATTTT
CDR3: CASSDQGFSTDTQYF

D: -
size: -
J: TRBJ2-2
V: TRBV7-8
DNA: TGTGCCAGCAGCCAGCTAAGGTACTACAGGAGCAACACCGGGGAGCTGTTTTTT
CDR3: CASSQLRYYRSNTGELFF

D: TRBD1
size: -
J: TRBJ2-2
V: TRBV7-2
DNA: TGTGCCAGCAGCCAGCGACAGGGTGGTATCGGGGAGCTGTTTTTT
CDR3: CASSQRQGGIGELFF

D: TRBD1
size: -
J: TRBJ1-1
V: TRBV28
DNA: TGTGCCAGCAGTTCCCAGGGGGACCTTACTGAAGCTTTCTTT
CDR3: CASSSQGDLTEAFF

D: TRBD1
size: -
J: TRBJ1-1
V: TRBV7-8
DNA: TGTGCCAGCAGCCGACGGGGGACAGACAACAAAGCTTTCTTT
CDR3: CASSRRGTDNKAFF

D: -
size: -
J: TRBJ2-1
V: TRBV30
DNA: TGTGCCTGGAGTGTAAGAGGTTCGGCGTGGGAGGCCTATGAGCAGTTCTTC
CDR3: CAWSVRGSAWEAYEQFF

D: -
size: -
J: TRBJ2-1
V: TRBV7-9
DNA: TGTGCCAGCAGCTATGGGACTCTAAATGAGCAGTTCTTC
CDR3: CASSYGTLNEQFF

D: TRBD2
size: once
J: TRBJ2-7
V: TRBV9
DNA: TGTGCCAGCAGCCCCAGTAGCGGGAGGGCCTTGGGCGAGCAGTACTTC
CDR3: CASSPSSGRALGEQYF

D: -
size: -
J: TRBJ2-7
V: TRBV30
DNA: TGTGCCTGGAGTAGTCTGGGGGGCGAGCAGTACTTC
CDR3: CAWSSLGGEQYF

D: TRBD2
size: once
J: TRBJ2-1
V: TRBV27
DNA: TGTGCCAGCAGTTTTGTACTAGCGGGAGGGCGTCGATCCTACAATGAGCAGTTCTTC
CDR3: CASSFVLAGGRRSYNEQFF

D: TRBD2
size: -
J: TRBJ2-4
V: TRBV25-1
DNA: TGTGCCAGCAGTGAATATAGCGGGGGCACGGCCAAAAACATTCAGTACTTC
CDR3: CASSEYSGGTAKNIQYF

D: -
size: once
J: TRBJ1-5
V: TRBV2
DNA: TGTGCCAGCAGTCCCCAACAGGGTCGGGATCAGCCCCAGCATTTT
CDR3: CASSPQQGRDQPQHF

D: -
size: once
J: TRBJ2-3
V: TRBV2
DNA: TGTGCCAGCAGTGATCTAGACCAGGACAATACGCAGTATTTT
CDR3: CASSDLDQDNTQYF

D: -
size: -
J: TRBJ1-1
V: TRBV27
DNA: TGTGCCAGCAGTTTAGGGCTGGGTATGAACACTGAAGCTTTCTTT
CDR3: CASSLGLGMNTEAFF

D: -
size: -
J: TRBJ2-1
V: TRBV7-7
DNA: TGTGCTAGCAGCTTGGGCGCCTCGGCCTACAATGAGCAGTTCTTC
CDR3: CASSLGASAYNEQFF

D: TRBD1
size: -
J: TRBJ1-2
V: TRBV27
DNA: TGTGCCAGCAGCCTAGCCTACGGGACAGCCTATGGCTACACCTTC
CDR3: CASSLAYGTAYGYTF

D: -
size: -
J: TRBJ2-5
V: TRBV29-1
DNA: TGCAGCGTTGAAGATTTCAGGGTAGAGACCCAGTACTTC
CDR3: CSVEDFRVETQYF

D: -
size: -
J: TRBJ1-1
V: TRBV2
DNA: TGTGCCAGCAGTCGAGGGCGGGAGAACACTGAAGCTTTCTTT
CDR3: CASSRGRENTEAFF

D: -
size: -
J: TRBJ1-1
V: TRBV6-5
DNA: TGTGCCAGCAGTTATGGGGGGGGACGGCACACTGAAGCTTTCTTT
CDR3: CASSYGGGRHTEAFF

D: -
size: -
J: TRBJ1-2
V: TRBV30
DNA: TGTGCCTGGAGTGTGGTGGGGTATTCAGGGTATGGCTACACCTTC
CDR3: CAWSVVGYSGYGYTF

D: -
size: -
J: TRBJ2-3
V: TRBV5-1
DNA: TGCGCCAGCAGCCCTGGGGCCTCCACGGCCTACAGCACAGATACGCAGTATTTT
CDR3: CASSPGASTAYSTDTQYF

D: -
size: -
J: TRBJ1-2
V: TRBV19
DNA: TGTGCCAGTAGTCCGATACTTAACTATGGCTACACCTTC
CDR3: CASSPILNYGYTF

D: -
size: -
J: TRBJ2-2
V: TRBV5-4
DNA: TGTGCCAGCAGTGAGGAGCTAGTCAACGGGGAGCTGTTTTTT
CDR3: CASSEELVNGELFF

D: -
size: -
J: TRBJ2-1
V: TRBV6-1
DNA: TGTGCCAGCAGTGAATACTCTGTTTACAATGAGCAGTTCTTC
CDR3: CASSEYSVYNEQFF

D: -
size: few
J: TRBJ1-2
V: TRBV6-5
DNA: TGTGCCTCCAAGGGGCGGGGGGTAGACTATGGCTACACCTTC
CDR3: CASKGRGVDYGYTF